The 4 T cell receptor beta chains below all came from one sample that was sequenced in a study of STAT5B mutations in CD4+ large granular lymphocyte leukemia. TCRdb's copy holds only in-frame clones and misses some; the assay was immunoSEQ multiplex PCR. The table records more than 30,000 clones, roughly 91% of them present only once. The specimen was CD4+ T cells from blood buffy coats. The source of these receptors is a human donor in good health.

This clone has only a few counts. V gene TRBV11-3 combines with J gene TRBJ2-2; D gene unclear. The CDR3 is 15 residues long. Looked up from germline, CDR1 is SGHNT and CDR2 is YENEEA. Trimming pared 5 bases from V and 5 bases from J, leaving 15 bases between. The CDR3 loop reads CASSTRTIGTGELFF. The CDR3 DNA follows: TGTGCCAGCAGCACCCGGACCATAGGGACCGGGGAGCTGTTTTTT.

The chain employs TRBV6-5 and TRBJ2-2; 7 bases line up with TRBD2. Germline V gives CDR1 MNHEY, CDR2 SVGAGI. The CDR3 loop spans 15 amino acids. The junction had 8 bases not matched to a gene; V was cut back by 6 bases and J by 4 bases. The CDR3 DNA sequence: TGTGCCAGCAGACCGGCGGGAGAGGGCACCGGGGAGCTGTTTTTT. Its translation is CASRPAGEGTGELFF.

The chain combines TRBV10-3 with TRBJ1-4, with TRBD1 matching over 10 bases. Germline CDR1 reads ENHRY; CDR2 reads SYGVKD. The CDR3 extends over 21 amino acids. V lost 0 bases and J lost 1; bases outside the gene matches: 14. CDR3 DNA sequence: TGTGCCATCAGTGAGTCCCCTCGGACAGGGGGTATCCCGGGAACTAATGAAAAACTGTTTTTT. Its translation: CAISESPRTGGIPGTNEKLFF.

The chain combines TRBV28 with TRBJ1-3, with no clear D. Per the germline V gene, CDR1 is MDHEN and CDR2 is SYDVKM. Deletions cut 1 base from V and 0 bases from J, with 7 bases between. The CDR3 has 15 residues. The DNA for the CDR3 is TGTGCCAGCAGTTTATTGGGCAGCTCTGGAAACACCATATATTTT. It translates to CASSLLGSSGNTIYF.